A selection of T cell receptor beta chains follows, all from one sample in a study of blood T cell repertoires in COVID-19. TCRdb's table, derived via immunoSEQ multiplex PCR, lists solely in-frame clones and lacks some. The sample has 37,000 or so clones, more than 70% seen once. The specimen sequenced was peripheral blood. These receptors were collected from a man in his fifties or sixties with acute or convalescent COVID-19. Both conserved end residues are part of each CDR3. A D gene is named only where the DNA matches it firmly. The listing skips clone size in some rows; elsewhere it reads once, few, many or a size class.

d_gene: TRBD2; j_gene: TRBJ2-1; len: 15; v_gene: TRBV19; abundance: NA; CDR3nt: TGTGCCAGTAGTAGGCAGGTAGCGGGACGGGGTGAGCAGTTCTTC; CDR3aa: CASSRQVAGRGEQFF
d_gene: NA; j_gene: TRBJ2-3; len: 16; v_gene: TRBV5-8; abundance: NA; CDR3nt: TGTGCCAGCAGCGGAAGACTGCGAAGTCGCACAGATACGCAGTATTTT; CDR3aa: CASSGRLRSRTDTQYF
d_gene: NA; j_gene: TRBJ1-6; len: 18; v_gene: TRBV7-8; abundance: NA; CDR3nt: TGTGCCAGCAGCTTAAACCTGGCGACGGAGAGCTGGCATTCACCCCTCCACTTT; CDR3aa: CASSLNLATESWHSPLHF
d_gene: NA; j_gene: TRBJ2-2; len: 14; v_gene: TRBV5-1; abundance: NA; CDR3nt: TGCGCCAGCAGCTTGGATACAGCTACCGGGGAGCTGTTTTTT; CDR3aa: CASSLDTATGELFF
d_gene: TRBD1; j_gene: TRBJ2-1; len: 14; v_gene: TRBV6-4; abundance: NA; CDR3nt: TGTGCCAGCAGTGAACAGGGGGGTAGCAATGAGCAGTTCTTC; CDR3aa: CASSEQGGSNEQFF
d_gene: NA; j_gene: TRBJ2-1; len: 15; v_gene: TRBV27; abundance: NA; CDR3nt: TGTGCCAGCAGTTTAGGGCGTGTGAATACTAATGAGCAGTTCTTC; CDR3aa: CASSLGRVNTNEQFF
d_gene: NA; j_gene: TRBJ1-2; len: 13; v_gene: TRBV28; abundance: NA; CDR3nt: TGTGCCAGCAGTCCAGACAGGATCTATGGCTACACCTTC; CDR3aa: CASSPDRIYGYTF
d_gene: NA; j_gene: TRBJ1-2; len: 13; v_gene: TRBV6-2/TRBV6-3; abundance: NA; CDR3nt: TGTGCCAGCAGTTCGGACAGACCTTATGGCTACACCTTC; CDR3aa: CASSSDRPYGYTF
d_gene: NA; j_gene: TRBJ1-3; len: 15; v_gene: TRBV4-3; abundance: NA; CDR3nt: TGCGCCAGCAGCCAATCCCCGGGACAAGGAAACACCATATATTTT; CDR3aa: CASSQSPGQGNTIYF
d_gene: NA; j_gene: TRBJ2-3; len: 14; v_gene: TRBV5-5; abundance: few; CDR3nt: TGTGCCAGCAGCTTCTCGGGTGGAGCAGATACGCAGTATTTT; CDR3aa: CASSFSGGADTQYF
d_gene: TRBD2; j_gene: TRBJ2-5; len: 13; v_gene: TRBV12-3/TRBV12-4; abundance: NA; CDR3nt: TGTGCCAGCACCCGCGGGGGGGTGGAGACCCAGTACTTC; CDR3aa: CASTRGGVETQYF
d_gene: TRBD2; j_gene: TRBJ2-5; len: 15; v_gene: TRBV11-3; abundance: once; CDR3nt: TGTGCCAGCAGCAGGATAGCGGGAGGGGGAGAGACCCAGTACTTC; CDR3aa: CASSRIAGGGETQYF
d_gene: TRBD2; j_gene: TRBJ2-7; len: 14; v_gene: TRBV5-1; abundance: NA; CDR3nt: TGCGCTAGCAGCTCGGGGGGGTCCACCTACGAGCAGTACTTC; CDR3aa: CASSSGGSTYEQYF
d_gene: TRBD1; j_gene: TRBJ2-7; len: 14; v_gene: TRBV5-1; abundance: NA; CDR3nt: TGCGCCAGCAGCTTGGGACAGGGGGGCAACGAGCAGTACTTC; CDR3aa: CASSLGQGGNEQYF
d_gene: NA; j_gene: TRBJ2-7; len: 12; v_gene: TRBV9; abundance: few; CDR3nt: TGTGCCAGCAGCGTAGACCGGCGGGAGCAGTACTTC; CDR3aa: CASSVDRREQYF
d_gene: NA; j_gene: TRBJ2-1; len: 17; v_gene: TRBV11-2; abundance: NA; CDR3nt: TGTGCCAGCAGCCTGAGGGGGAGGGCCCTCTCCTACAATGAGCAGTTCTTC; CDR3aa: CASSLRGRALSYNEQFF
d_gene: TRBD1; j_gene: TRBJ2-3; len: 15; v_gene: TRBV2; abundance: NA; CDR3nt: TGTGCCAGCTTACCGGGACAGGGGGGTTCAGATACGCAGTATTTT; CDR3aa: CASLPGQGGSDTQYF
d_gene: TRBD1; j_gene: TRBJ1-5; len: 14; v_gene: TRBV7-2; abundance: NA; CDR3nt: TGTGCCAGCAGCCTACAGGGGGTAGATCAGCCCCAGCATTTT; CDR3aa: CASSLQGVDQPQHF
d_gene: TRBD1; j_gene: TRBJ2-7; len: 14; v_gene: TRBV19; abundance: NA; CDR3nt: TGTGCCAGTAGTAGCATGGGACAGGGCTACGAGCAGTACTTC; CDR3aa: CASSSMGQGYEQYF
d_gene: TRBD1; j_gene: TRBJ2-1; len: 16; v_gene: TRBV5-1; abundance: NA; CDR3nt: TGCGCCAGCAGCTTACAAACAGGGGGCTGGAACAATGAGCAGTTCTTC; CDR3aa: CASSLQTGGWNNEQFF
d_gene: TRBD2; j_gene: TRBJ2-7; len: 14; v_gene: TRBV11-2; abundance: NA; CDR3nt: TGTGCCAGCACCTTAAGTAGCGGGACCTACGAGCAGTACTTC; CDR3aa: CASTLSSGTYEQYF
d_gene: TRBD2; j_gene: TRBJ2-3; len: 16; v_gene: TRBV7-8; abundance: NA; CDR3nt: TGTGCCAGCAGCCGGGCTAGCGGGAGAAGGACAGATACGCAGTATTTT; CDR3aa: CASSRASGRRTDTQYF
d_gene: NA; j_gene: TRBJ2-5; len: 15; v_gene: TRBV6-5; abundance: NA; CDR3nt: TGTGCCAGCAGTTACTTTTCCGGGTTGGGAGAGACCCAGTACTTC; CDR3aa: CASSYFSGLGETQYF
d_gene: NA; j_gene: TRBJ1-5; len: 14; v_gene: TRBV10-2; abundance: NA; CDR3nt: TGCGCCAGCAGGACGGGTGATAGCAATCAGCCCCAGCATTTT; CDR3aa: CASRTGDSNQPQHF
d_gene: NA; j_gene: TRBJ2-2; len: 12; v_gene: TRBV6-5; abundance: NA; CDR3nt: TGTGCCAGCCGGGGGTACACCGGGGAGCTGTTTTTT; CDR3aa: CASRGYTGELFF
d_gene: TRBD2; j_gene: TRBJ2-7; len: 15; v_gene: TRBV28; abundance: NA; CDR3nt: TGTGCCAGCACCCCGAGTGCGGGGGGCTCCTACGAGCAGTACTTC; CDR3aa: CASTPSAGGSYEQYF
d_gene: TRBD2; j_gene: TRBJ2-1; len: 17; v_gene: TRBV2; abundance: NA; CDR3nt: TGTGCCAGCAGTGAGGTTCCGGGACTACGCTCCTACAATGAGCAGTTCTTC; CDR3aa: CASSEVPGLRSYNEQFF
d_gene: TRBD2; j_gene: TRBJ2-5; len: 14; v_gene: TRBV6-6; abundance: few; CDR3nt: TGTGCCAGCACCCCCCCGCGGGAGTCACAGACCCAGTACTTC; CDR3aa: CASTPPRESQTQYF
d_gene: TRBD2; j_gene: TRBJ2-7; len: 15; v_gene: TRBV27; abundance: NA; CDR3nt: TGTGCCAGCAGTTCATGGGCGGGAGCAAGGTACGAGCAGTACTTC; CDR3aa: CASSSWAGARYEQYF
d_gene: TRBD2; j_gene: TRBJ2-7; len: 16; v_gene: TRBV5-1; abundance: NA; CDR3nt: TGCGCCAGCAGCGAGAGACTAGCGGGGGGCCTCCATGAGCAGTACTTC; CDR3aa: CASSERLAGGLHEQYF
d_gene: TRBD2; j_gene: TRBJ2-3; len: 18; v_gene: TRBV9; abundance: NA; CDR3nt: TGTGCCAGCAGCGTCCAAACCCGTACTAGCGGGAGGGCAGATACGCAGTATTTT; CDR3aa: CASSVQTRTSGRADTQYF
d_gene: NA; j_gene: TRBJ2-5; len: 13; v_gene: TRBV9; abundance: NA; CDR3nt: TGTGCCAGCAAGGCACAGGGCCAAGAGACCCAGTACTTC; CDR3aa: CASKAQGQETQYF
d_gene: NA; j_gene: TRBJ2-7; len: 14; v_gene: TRBV10-3; abundance: NA; CDR3nt: TGTGCCATCAGACCACAGGGAACAGTAGGCGAGCAGTACTTC; CDR3aa: CAIRPQGTVGEQYF
d_gene: NA; j_gene: TRBJ1-6; len: 15; v_gene: TRBV9; abundance: NA; CDR3nt: TGTGCCAGCAGCGAGGAAAGGGACAAGAATTCACCCCTCCACTTT; CDR3aa: CASSEERDKNSPLHF
d_gene: NA; j_gene: TRBJ2-5; len: 13; v_gene: TRBV12-3/TRBV12-4; abundance: NA; CDR3nt: TGTGCCAGCAGTTTTCTAGGGGGAGAGACCCAGTACTTC; CDR3aa: CASSFLGGETQYF
d_gene: TRBD2; j_gene: TRBJ2-3; len: 16; v_gene: TRBV11-3; abundance: NA; CDR3nt: TGTGCCAGCAGCTGGGGACTAGCGGGACTTACAGATACGCAGTATTTT; CDR3aa: CASSWGLAGLTDTQYF
d_gene: NA; j_gene: TRBJ1-2; len: 13; v_gene: TRBV4-1; abundance: NA; CDR3nt: TGCGCCAGCAGCCAAGTTGAAGCCTATGGCTACACCTTC; CDR3aa: CASSQVEAYGYTF
d_gene: NA; j_gene: TRBJ2-7; len: 16; v_gene: TRBV11-2; abundance: NA; CDR3nt: TGTGCCAGCAGCCCCCCCCTCCAGGGGCCCTCCTACGAGCAGTACTTC; CDR3aa: CASSPPLQGPSYEQYF
d_gene: NA; j_gene: TRBJ2-6; len: 14; v_gene: TRBV29-1; abundance: NA; CDR3nt: TGCAGCGCGGGGGAGGACTCTGGGGCCAACGTCCTGACTTTC; CDR3aa: CSAGEDSGANVLTF
d_gene: TRBD2; j_gene: TRBJ2-7; len: 13; v_gene: TRBV4-2; abundance: NA; CDR3nt: TGTGCCAGCAGCCAGGGGAGGGCGGACGAGCAGTACTTC; CDR3aa: CASSQGRADEQYF
d_gene: TRBD1; j_gene: TRBJ2-7; len: 14; v_gene: TRBV7-8; abundance: NA; CDR3nt: TGTGCCAGCAGCCGAGACAGGGTCTCCTACGAGCAGTACTTC; CDR3aa: CASSRDRVSYEQYF
d_gene: TRBD1; j_gene: TRBJ1-5; len: 15; v_gene: TRBV5-6; abundance: NA; CDR3nt: TGTGCCAGCAGTTTCGGGACAGGACAGTGGCAGCCCCAGCATTTT; CDR3aa: CASSFGTGQWQPQHF
d_gene: NA; j_gene: TRBJ1-4; len: 15; v_gene: TRBV28; abundance: few; CDR3nt: TGTGCCAGCAGTTTATTCCAAGATATCGGTGAAAAACTGTTTTTT; CDR3aa: CASSLFQDIGEKLFF
d_gene: TRBD1; j_gene: TRBJ2-7; len: 14; v_gene: TRBV28; abundance: NA; CDR3nt: TGTGCCAGTGGGGTCCGGGACAGGTACTACGAGCAGTACTTC; CDR3aa: CASGVRDRYYEQYF
d_gene: NA; j_gene: TRBJ2-5; len: 14; v_gene: TRBV6-2/TRBV6-3; abundance: NA; CDR3nt: TGTGCCAGCGGCCCAATTAGTCTAAGAGAGACCCAGTACTTC; CDR3aa: CASGPISLRETQYF
d_gene: TRBD2; j_gene: TRBJ2-2; len: 19; v_gene: TRBV10-1; abundance: NA; CDR3nt: TGCGCCAGCAGTGAGTCGTTATTAGCGGGAGTAACGAACACCGGGGAGCTGTTTTTT; CDR3aa: CASSESLLAGVTNTGELFF
d_gene: TRBD1; j_gene: TRBJ2-1; len: 17; v_gene: TRBV5-1; abundance: NA; CDR3nt: TGCGCCAGCAGCTTTGACTCCGACAGGGCTACCTACAATGAGCAGTTCTTC; CDR3aa: CASSFDSDRATYNEQFF
d_gene: NA; j_gene: TRBJ2-1; len: 13; v_gene: TRBV5-4; abundance: NA; CDR3nt: TGTGCCAGCAGCTTGTCGTCGTACAATGAGCAGTTCTTC; CDR3aa: CASSLSSYNEQFF
d_gene: NA; j_gene: TRBJ2-5; len: 15; v_gene: TRBV7-9; abundance: once; CDR3nt: TGTGCCAGCAGCCCTACCCCTACTAGAGTTGGCGCCCAGTACTTC; CDR3aa: CASSPTPTRVGAQYF
d_gene: NA; j_gene: TRBJ1-5; len: 15; v_gene: TRBV19; abundance: NA; CDR3nt: TGTGCCAGTAGTGAGGGAGTATTCCTTAATCAGCCCCAGCATTTT; CDR3aa: CASSEGVFLNQPQHF
d_gene: TRBD1; j_gene: TRBJ1-6; len: 16; v_gene: TRBV5-1; abundance: NA; CDR3nt: TGCGCCAGCAGCTTGAGTAGCGGACAGGGAGGTTCAGCCCTCCACTTT; CDR3aa: CASSLSSGQGGSALHF
d_gene: TRBD1; j_gene: TRBJ2-7; len: 14; v_gene: TRBV7-9; abundance: NA; CDR3nt: TGTGCCAGCAGCTCCCCGGACAGGGGAGGCGAGCAGTACTTC; CDR3aa: CASSSPDRGGEQYF
d_gene: NA; j_gene: TRBJ2-1; len: 14; v_gene: TRBV19; abundance: few; CDR3nt: TGTGCCAGTAGTAGTAGCGGACACCGCAATGAGCAGTTCTTC; CDR3aa: CASSSSGHRNEQFF
d_gene: NA; j_gene: TRBJ1-1; len: 12; v_gene: TRBV5-6; abundance: NA; CDR3nt: TGTGCCAGCAGCTCGACGGGGATTGAAGCTTTCTTT; CDR3aa: CASSSTGIEAFF
d_gene: NA; j_gene: TRBJ1-1; len: 14; v_gene: TRBV6-5; abundance: NA; CDR3nt: TGTGCCAGCAGCACCAAGAGGTACGGCACTGAAGCTTTCTTT; CDR3aa: CASSTKRYGTEAFF
d_gene: NA; j_gene: TRBJ2-2; len: 15; v_gene: TRBV7-9; abundance: few; CDR3nt: TGTGCCAGCAGCTTAGCATCAGCGAACACCGGGGAGCTGTTTTTT; CDR3aa: CASSLASANTGELFF
d_gene: NA; j_gene: TRBJ2-7; len: 15; v_gene: TRBV27; abundance: NA; CDR3nt: TGTGCCAGCAGTGATTCGACAGGTAGCTCCTACGAGCAGTACTTC; CDR3aa: CASSDSTGSSYEQYF
d_gene: TRBD2; j_gene: TRBJ2-7; len: 15; v_gene: TRBV7-2; abundance: NA; CDR3nt: TGTGCCAGCAGCACGGCGGGAGTCGGAGGATACGAGCAGTACTTC; CDR3aa: CASSTAGVGGYEQYF
d_gene: TRBD1; j_gene: TRBJ2-2; len: 12; v_gene: TRBV10-3; abundance: NA; CDR3nt: TGTGCCATCAGGACAGGGACCGGGGAGCTGTTTTTT; CDR3aa: CAIRTGTGELFF